The next 16 T cell receptor beta chains were all read from a single sample in a study of cytomegalovirus exposure and HLA in healthy donors. PCR used 60 Vbeta primers and 13 Jbeta primers. Some clones are missing from TCRdb's copy, which holds only in-frame ones; the method was immunoSEQ multiplex PCR. The repertoire holds over 150,000 clones, with roughly 75% as singletons. The specimen sequenced was PBMCs. The receptor set was obtained from a young man in good health and CMV-seronegative.

This sequence joins TRBV6-4 and TRBJ2-1; D may be TRBD1 (7 bases). Trimming took 5 bases from V and 8 from J, leaving 22 bases between them. Germline V gene lookup returns CDR1 MRHNA and CDR2 SNTAGT. CDR3 length equals 16 residues. In DNA form, the CDR3 reads TGTGCCAGCAGTACAATCTATGTGCAGGGGGGAGATGAGCAGTTCTTC. As protein: CASSTIYVQGGDEQFF.

The V call is TRBV28, the J call TRBJ2-7; 11 bases agree with TRBD2. Germline V lookup: CDR1 MDHEN, CDR2 SYDVKM. Trimming took 6 bases from V and 3 from J; bases not matched to a gene: 4. The CDR3 contains 14 residues. Here the CDR3 DNA reads TGTGCCAGCAGCTCGACTAGCGGGGTCTACGAGCAGTACTTC. It is translated as CASSSTSGVYEQYF.

The chain uses TRBV30 and TRBJ2-4; D possibly corresponds to TRBD2 (6 bases). This CDR3 contains 14 residues. V lost 1 base, J lost 6 bases, and 13 bases lay in between. Germline V gene sequence: CDR1 GTSNPN, CDR2 SVGIG (reference sequence). CDR3 loop: CAWSEGAGPNIQYF. The CDR3, as DNA: TGTGCCTGGAGTGAAGGGGCGGGGCCAAACATTCAGTACTTC.

This clone was found once. CDR3: CASTEAFGTTDTQYF. The CDR3 nucleotides read TGCGCCAGCACCGAGGCCTTCGGAACCACAGATACGCAGTATTTT. This chain joins TRBV4-3 and TRBJ2-3; D gene uncertain. Trimming left V 7 bases short and J 2 bases short, with 16 bases between. The CDR3 runs to 15 residues. Germline loops: CDR1 LGHNA, CDR2 YSLEER.

This clone was seen a single time. The gene calls are TRBV21-1 and TRBJ2-7; TRBD1 is the table's D call and was not checked against the DNA. TRBV21-1 is a known pseudogene. The CDR3 contains 15 residues. The CDR3 region is CASSLRGQGGYEQYF. The CDR3, as DNA: TGTGCCAGCAGCCTCCGGGGCCAAGGGGGCTACGAGCAGTACTTC.

The chain combines TRBV28 with TRBJ2-7; 10 nucleotides match TRBD2. This CDR3 has 13 amino acids. The trim removed 8 bases at V and 7 bases at J, leaving 8 bases unmatched. Per germline, CDR1 MDHEN and CDR2 SYDVKM. The CDR3 protein is CASEASGRGEQYF. The CDR3 DNA follows: TGTGCCAGCGAGGCTAGCGGGAGAGGAGAGCAGTACTTC.

The rearrangement uses TRBV7-2 and TRBJ1-1; D unclear. V lost 2 bases and J 3 bases, leaving 7 bases between the germline ends. The CDR3 totals 13 residues. Looked up from germline, CDR1 is SGHTA and CDR2 is FQGNSA. The CDR3 region has the DNA TGTGCCAGCAGCTTAACAGCTGACACTGAAGCTTTCTTT. Translating gives CASSLTADTEAFF.

V usage is TRBV19 and J usage is TRBJ1-2; 7 nucleotides match TRBD1. V gave up 6 bases and J gave up 5 bases; unmatched junction bases: 9. The germline V gene encodes CDR1 LNHDA and CDR2 SQIVND (reference sequence). This CDR3 spans 14 amino acids. CDR3 DNA sequence: TGTGCCAGTAGCCTGGGGACAGATGGGTATGGCTACACCTTC. It translates to CASSLGTDGYGYTF.

This clone appeared a few times. This chain uses TRBV7-6 with TRBJ2-2, with 7 positions matching TRBD2. CDR3 length equals 17 residues. CDR1 SGHVS and CDR2 FNYEAQ come from the germline V gene. V was pared by 5 bases and J by 4 bases, with 13 bases of the junction left unmatched. DNA for the CDR3: TGTGCCAGCAGCCCCCGGGGGGAGGGCCGGGGCACCGGGGAGCTGTTTTTT. Its protein product is CASSPRGEGRGTGELFF.

J is TRBJ2-7 and V is TRBV5-1; D is perhaps TRBD2 (5 bases). Germline V lookup: CDR1 SGHRS, CDR2 YFSETQ. The CDR3 extends over 14 amino acids. Trimming removed 2 bases from V and 1 base from J, with 10 bases in between. The CDR3 reads CASSFESGSYEQYF. The CDR3 DNA sequence: TGCGCCAGCAGCTTTGAAAGCGGATCCTACGAGCAGTACTTC.

This clone was found once. V gene TRBV19 combines with J gene TRBJ2-2, with a weak D call TRBD2 (6 bases). Germline V CDR1 and CDR2: LNHDA, SQIVND (reference sequence). V gave up 5 bases and J gave up 6 bases, with 7 bases separating them. This CDR3 region has 12 residues. CDR3 nucleotide sequence: TGTGCCAGTAGTGGCGGGGCCGGGGAGCTGTTTTTT. Translation gives CASSGGAGELFF.

The count of this clone is one. The rearrangement uses TRBV27 and TRBJ1-1; possible D gene TRBD1, 5 bases. Trimming left V 10 bases short and J 5 bases short, with 17 bases between. CDR1 is MNHEY, CDR2 SMNVEV, per germline (reference sequence). This CDR3 contains 13 residues. CDR3 residues: CATIYPGGTEAFF. CDR3 coding DNA: TGTGCCACCATTTACCCCGGGGGGACTGAAGCTTTCTTT.

V and J are TRBV7-2 and TRBJ1-2, with unresolved D. Germline V CDR1 and CDR2: SGHTA, FQGNSA. Trimming removed 5 bases from V and 5 bases from J, with 9 bases in between. The length of the CDR3 is 12 residues. The CDR3 sequence is CASSRGLYGYTF. In DNA form, the CDR3 reads TGTGCCAGCAGCAGAGGCCTTTATGGCTACACCTTC.

This sequence joins TRBV19 and TRBJ2-1; weak D call: TRBD1 (5 bases). The CDR3 spans 12 residues. V dropped 6 bases and J dropped 5 bases, with 8 bases sitting between them. Germline V gene data show CDR1 as LNHDA and CDR2 as SQIVND (reference sequence). CDR3: CASRPRDNEQFF. CDR3 DNA sequence: TGTGCCAGTAGACCCAGGGACAATGAGCAGTTCTTC.

Only a few counts were recorded for this clone. The V call is TRBV11-2, the J call TRBJ2-7, with TRBD2 matching over 8 bases. CDR1 SGHAT and CDR2 FQNNGV come from the germline V gene. This CDR3 spans 15 amino acids. The V gene end was trimmed by 3 bases and the J gene end by 6 bases; junction bases not matched to a gene: 10. The CDR3 DNA reads TGTGCCAGCAGCTTCGCAGCGGGAGACCTCGGCGAGCAGTACTTC. It is translated as CASSFAAGDLGEQYF.

The V and J genes are TRBV9 and TRBJ2-3; TRBD2 might be the D (5 bases). The CDR3 is made up of 17 amino acids. Germline V gene data show CDR1 as SGDLS and CDR2 as YYNGEE. Trimming stripped 4 bases from V and 4 bases from J, with 22 bases between. DNA for the CDR3: TGTGCCAGCAGCCCCCACGAGGGCAGTTCTAACTCAGATACGCAGTATTTT. Translated, it gives CASSPHEGSSNSDTQYF. The whole variable domain, remainder taken from reference TRBV9 and TRBJ2-3, is DSGVTQTPKHLITATGQRVTLRCSPRSGDLSVYWYQQSLDQGLQFLIQYYNGEERAKGNILERFSAQQFPDLHSELNLSSLELGDSALYFCASSPHEGSSNSDTQYFGPGTRLTVL.